The 31 T cell receptor beta chains listed next were all sequenced from one sample in a study of Ad26.COV2.S vaccination and SARS-CoV-2 variants. Data came from immunoSEQ multiplex PCR; TCRdb stores just in-frame clones and leaves some out. Here the sample spans roughly 150,000 clones, about nine tenths being singletons. The source material was peripheral blood, sampled after recovery from COVID-19. These TCRs come from a human donor who had recovered from COVID-19.

This clone was detected ten times or more. The gene calls are TRBV6-5 and TRBJ2-1; 14 bases are a match to TRBD2. Germline lookup yields CDR1 MNHEY and CDR2 SVGAGI. CDR3 length: 14 amino acids. V trimming: 7 bases; J trimming: 10 bases; junction bases outside the gene matches: 6. CDR3 protein: CASTGLAGVGEQFF. The CDR3 DNA reads TGTGCCAGCACGGGACTAGCGGGGGTGGGAGAGCAGTTCTTC.

V is TRBV5-1 and J is TRBJ1-4; D is perhaps TRBD1 (6 bases). V lost 5 bases and J 8 bases, leaving 13 bases between the germline ends. Germline V CDR1 and CDR2: SGHRS, YFSETQ. The CDR3 has 13 amino acids. The CDR3 region has the DNA TGCGCCAGCAGAGAGGGGGTTTGGGAAAAACTGTTTTTT. Amino acid sequence: CASREGVWEKLFF.

J is TRBJ1-4 and V is TRBV5-4; the D is unclear. V was cut by 4 bases and J by 4 bases, with 14 bases left in between. The CDR3 has 15 residues. Germline V gene sequence: CDR1 SGHNT, CDR2 YYREEE (reference sequence). CDR3: CASSRDRTDNEKLFF. CDR3 coding DNA: TGTGCCAGCAGCAGAGATAGGACGGATAATGAAAAACTGTTTTTT.

The chain combines TRBV6-5 with TRBJ1-1; 11 bases align to TRBD1. Losses at the gene ends were 3 bases for V and 12 bases for J; bases not matched to a gene: 9. Germline CDR1 reads MNHEY; CDR2 reads SVGAGI. This CDR3 region has 14 residues. CDR3: CASSYGRTGGKPFF. Here the CDR3 DNA reads TGTGCCAGCAGTTATGGCAGGACAGGGGGCAAGCCTTTCTTT.

The genes are TRBV6-5 and TRBJ1-1; TRBD1 matches 11 bases. Trimming at V came to 10 bases and at J to 7 bases, leaving 8 bases not matched to a gene. Germline CDR1 is MNHEY and CDR2 is SVGAGI. This CDR3 is 13 amino acids long. DNA for the CDR3: TGTGCCACTACTGGACAGGGGGCTGGTGAAGCTTTCTTT. Residues: CATTGQGAGEAFF.

As for this clone: The germline gene is not matched at one end of the junction; a read error may be the cause. The chain employs TRBV5-4 and TRBJ1-2; weak D call: TRBD1 (5 bases). The CDR3 is 13 amino acids. Per the germline V gene, CDR1 is SGHNT and CDR2 is YYREEE (reference sequence). The DNA for the CDR3 is TGCGCCAGCAGCTGGGGGGGGGTATATGGCTACACCTTC. It is translated as CASSWGGVYGYTF.

The V call is TRBV7-8, the J call TRBJ2-5; D not resolved. The CDR3 contains 18 residues. Trimming took 2 bases from V and 0 from J, leaving 19 bases between them. The germline V gene encodes CDR1 SGHVS and CDR2 FQNEAQ. This CDR3 is CASSLPLVAKAYQETQYF. The CDR3 DNA reads as TGTGCCAGCAGCTTACCCCTAGTAGCCAAGGCGTACCAAGAGACCCAGTACTTC.

This chain connects TRBV11-2 to TRBJ1-3; TRBD1 might be the D (5 bases). Germline-derived CDR1 and CDR2 are SGHAT and FQNNGV. The CDR3 totals 15 residues. Trimming cost V 4 bases and J 0 bases, with 10 bases left between them. CDR3 in DNA: TGTGCCAGCAGCTCTAGACAGAGCTCTGGAAACACCATATATTTT. Protein sequence: CASSSRQSSGNTIYF.

The rearrangement links TRBV7-9 to TRBJ2-2, with D possibly TRBD2 on 6 matching bases. Germline CDR1 is SEHNR and CDR2 is FQNEAQ (reference sequence). The germline V and J ends were trimmed by 5 bases and 5 bases, with 15 bases remaining between them. The CDR3 loop spans 15 amino acids. DNA for the CDR3: TGTGCCAGCAGCCTATGGACTGGAGGGACCGGGGAGCTGTTTTTT. Translation gives CASSLWTGGTGELFF.

This clone was found a few times. The chain couples TRBV6-1 to TRBJ2-1; D not resolved. Germline V gene data show CDR1 as MNHNS and CDR2 as SASEGT. V lost 1 base and J lost 8, with 9 bases in between. CDR3 length: 13 residues. This chain's CDR3 is CASSEDHSYEQFF. CDR3 nucleotides: TGTGCCAGCAGTGAAGACCATAGTTATGAGCAGTTCTTC.

The V gene is TRBV12-3 or TRBV12-4, the J gene TRBJ1-1, with no clear D. V gave up 3 bases and J gave up 8 bases, with 13 bases separating them. The CDR3 loop spans 13 amino acids. CDR3 sequence: CASSFRFGDEAFF. CDR3 nucleotides: TGTGCCAGCAGTTTCAGGTTTGGAGACGAAGCTTTCTTT.

V usage is TRBV15 and J usage is TRBJ2-7; D is unresolved. There are 12 residues in the CDR3. In germline, CDR1 is LNHNV, CDR2 YYDKDF (reference sequence). The ends were cut back, 8 bases at V and 2 bases at J, with 10 bases in the middle. The CDR3 region is CATGTFPYEQYF. CDR3 bases: TGTGCCACCGGTACATTCCCCTACGAGCAGTACTTC.

The rearrangement joins TRBV9 to TRBJ2-2; D gene uncertain. This CDR3 is 13 amino acids long. Germline V gene data show CDR1 as SGDLS and CDR2 as YYNGEE. Trimming took off 3 bases at V and 6 bases at J, with 9 bases between the two ends. As DNA, the CDR3 is TGTGCCAGCAGCGGCCTTGGGGCCGGGGAGCTGTTTTTT. Protein sequence: CASSGLGAGELFF.

The chain recombines TRBV24-1 with TRBJ1-2; no clear D gene. This CDR3 is 14 amino acids long. CDR1 is KGHDR and CDR2 is SFDVKD in the germline V gene. V shed 4 bases and J shed 3 bases, with 11 bases lying between them. CDR3 sequence reads: CATSDPDTYYGYTF. The CDR3 bases are TGTGCCACCAGTGACCCCGACACTTACTATGGCTACACCTTC.

The chain combines TRBV6-5 with TRBJ1-4, with 11 bases fitting TRBD1. Germline-derived CDR1 and CDR2 are MNHEY and SVGAGI. This CDR3 is built from 14 residues. J was trimmed by 8 bases and V by 5 bases; bases with no gene match: 4. CDR3 sequence: CASSRDRGNEKLFF. The CDR3 coding sequence is TGTGCCAGCAGTCGGGACAGGGGGAACGAAAAACTGTTTTTT.

This chain connects TRBV2 to TRBJ2-7, with no clear D. In germline, CDR1 is SNHLY, CDR2 FYNNEI. Trimming stripped 2 bases from V and 7 bases from J, with 12 bases between. The CDR3 length is 13 residues. The CDR3 region is CASSENMEQEQYF. The CDR3 DNA reads TGTGCCAGCAGTGAAAACATGGAGCAGGAGCAGTACTTC.

This sequence joins TRBV7-2 and TRBJ2-7; 8 positions agree with TRBD2. Germline CDR1 and CDR2: SGHTA and FQGNSA. The CDR3 has 14 amino acids. The junction had 5 bases not matched to a gene; V was cut back by 5 bases and J by 2 bases. CDR3 loop: CASSRTSGTYEQYF. CDR3 DNA: TGTGCCAGCAGCCGTACTAGCGGTACCTACGAGCAGTACTTC.

The chain couples TRBV28 to TRBJ2-1; 7 bases agree with TRBD1. Germline CDR1 and CDR2: MDHEN and SYDVKM. V lost 3 bases and J lost 8; bases outside the gene matches: 10. The CDR3 runs to 15 residues. CDR3 DNA: TGTGCCAGCAGTTTGTCGGGACAGCCCCGGCATGAGCAGTTCTTC. Its protein is CASSLSGQPRHEQFF.

This chain uses TRBV18 with TRBJ1-2; 7 nucleotides match TRBD1. Germline CDR1 reads KGHSH; CDR2 reads LQKENI. The length of the CDR3 is 12 residues. V shed 4 bases and J 6 bases; nucleotides not matched to a gene: 2. Written as DNA, the CDR3 is TGTGCCAGCTCACAAACAGGGGATGGCTACACCTTC. Its protein is CASSQTGDGYTF.

The chain employs TRBV19 and TRBJ1-2, with 7 bases identical to TRBD1. The CDR3 is 13 residues long. Per germline, CDR1 LNHDA and CDR2 SQIVND (reference sequence). V gave up 10 bases and J gave up 7 bases; unmatched junction bases: 12. The CDR3 nucleotides are TGTGCCATCAGACAGGGAGCCACCTTTGGCTACACCTTC. It yields the protein CAIRQGATFGYTF.

This sequence joins TRBV19 and TRBJ2-7; 10 bases align to TRBD1. J was trimmed by 2 bases and V by 5 bases; bases with no gene match: 6. Germline V gene data show CDR1 as LNHDA and CDR2 as SQIVND (reference sequence). There are 15 residues in the CDR3. The CDR3 loop is CASSFGTGEAYEQYF. The CDR3 bases are TGTGCCAGTAGTTTCGGGACAGGGGAAGCCTACGAGCAGTACTTC.

The chain has TRBV11-2 and TRBJ1-3; D is ambiguous. Trimming removed 1 base from V and 4 bases from J, with 14 bases in between. This CDR3 is 16 amino acids long. Germline V gene sequence: CDR1 SGHAT, CDR2 FQNNGV. DNA for the CDR3: TGTGCCAGCAGCTTAGTAAGAGGGCCGGGCGGAAACACCATATATTTT. Translating it yields CASSLVRGPGGNTIYF.

The chain uses TRBV11-2 and TRBJ1-2; D is ambiguous. Trimming took 1 base from V and 7 from J, leaving 10 bases between them. Germline values: CDR1 SGHAT, CDR2 FQNNGV. The CDR3 covers 13 residues. The CDR3 DNA sequence: TGTGCCAGCAGCTTAGTTTCGGGGAGTGGCTACACCTTC. This codes for CASSLVSGSGYTF.

The chain is built from TRBV28 and TRBJ2-6, with D possibly matching TRBD1 (6 bases). Germline V gives CDR1 MDHEN, CDR2 SYDVKM. The germline V and J ends were trimmed by 4 bases and 4 bases, with 11 bases remaining between them. This CDR3 comprises 15 residues. CDR3 nucleotide sequence: TGTGCCAGCAGTTCGACAGGATCCGGGGCCAACGTCCTGACTTTC. Protein product: CASSSTGSGANVLTF.

The chain has TRBV28 and TRBJ2-1; 9 positions agree with TRBD2. CDR1 and CDR2 from the germline V gene are MDHEN and SYDVKM. The CDR3 totals 16 residues. With V trimmed by 6 bases and J by 6 bases, 12 bases remained unmatched. CDR3 in DNA: TGTGCCAGCAGACCGAAGGCGGGGGGGCCGGGCAATGAGCAGTTCTTC. This translates into CASRPKAGGPGNEQFF.

This chain joins TRBV7-2 and TRBJ2-1, with D possibly being TRBD2 (6 bases). The germline V gene encodes CDR1 SGHTA and CDR2 FQGNSA. The CDR3 spans 15 residues. V was clipped by 1 base and J by 9 bases, with 16 bases between them. The CDR3, as DNA: TGTGCCAGCAGCTTAGGTGGACTAACCTCTGGTGAGCAGTTCTTC. This encodes CASSLGGLTSGEQFF.

J is TRBJ2-7 and V is TRBV19, with 7 bases that match TRBD1. This CDR3 region has 13 residues. Germline V gene sequence: CDR1 LNHDA, CDR2 SQIVND (reference sequence). The junction had 9 bases not matched to a gene; V was cut back by 8 bases and J by 5 bases. The DNA for the CDR3 is TGTGCCAGTTCCGACAGGGAACTCGACGAGCAGTACTTC. Its protein product is CASSDRELDEQYF.

The CDR3 DNA reads as TGTGCCGCAGGCACAGGGAGCACAGATACGCAGTATTTT. This sequence encodes CAAGTGSTDTQYF. The chain has TRBV7-2 and TRBJ2-3, with D possibly matching TRBD1 (6 bases). Germline V gene data show CDR1 as SGHTA and CDR2 as FQGNSA. The V and J ends lost 11 bases and 0 bases respectively, with 12 bases between them. The CDR3 has 13 residues.

V gene TRBV7-2 combines with J gene TRBJ1-2, with D unresolved. Deletions cut 1 base from V and 8 bases from J, with 8 bases between. This CDR3 is built from 12 residues. Per germline, CDR1 SGHTA and CDR2 FQGNSA. The CDR3 is CASSLGVRGYTF. In nucleotides, the CDR3 is TGTGCCAGCAGCTTAGGTGTCCGAGGCTACACCTTC.

The rearrangement links TRBV2 to TRBJ1-4; tentative D call: TRBD1 (5 bases). Trimming took off 7 bases at V and 7 bases at J, with 16 bases between the two ends. Germline values: CDR1 SNHLY, CDR2 FYNNEI. The CDR3 sequence is 14 residues long. The CDR3 loop reads CASTGRGGFEKLFF. For the CDR3, the DNA is TGTGCCAGCACCGGACGCGGGGGTTTTGAAAAACTGTTTTTT. The variable domain in full, with the rest retrieved from reference TRBV2 and TRBJ1-4, is EPEVTQTPSHQVTQMGQEVILRCVPISNHLYFYWYRQILGQKVEFLVSFYNNEISEKSEIFDDQFSVERPDGSNFTLKIRSTKLEDSAMYFCASTGRGGFEKLFFGSGTQLSVL.

The V gene is TRBV5-8, the J gene TRBJ1-5; D not certain. The germline gives CDR1 SGHTS, CDR2 YDEGEE. The V and J ends lost 0 bases and 6 bases respectively, with 4 bases between them. CDR3 size: 12 residues. The CDR3 spells CASSLEVQPQHF. In DNA, the CDR3 is TGTGCCAGCAGCTTGGAGGTTCAGCCCCAGCATTTT.